These 3 T cell receptor beta chains were sequenced from one sample in a study of blood T cell repertoires in COVID-19. Libraries were prepared by immunoSEQ multiplex PCR; TCRdb keeps only in-frame clonotypes and omits some of them. The sample has around 46,000 clones; 85% to 90% are singletons. The specimen was peripheral blood. Every receptor here comes from a human donor in a cohort sampled during active COVID-19.

This chain uses TRBV14 with TRBJ1-1; 9 nucleotides match TRBD1. The CDR3 is 15 residues long. CDR1 is SGHDN and CDR2 is FVKESK in the germline V gene. The V segment lost 2 bases and the J segment 5 bases; nucleotides outside the gene matches: 6. The CDR3 DNA is TGTGCCAGCAGCCAATCAGGGACAGGGCTAACTGAAGCTTTCTTT. This encodes CASSQSGTGLTEAFF.

The V call is TRBV25-1, the J call TRBJ2-1, with 9 bases matching TRBD2. J was trimmed by 7 bases and V by 6 bases; bases with no gene match: 1. The CDR3 loop spans 12 amino acids. From germline, CDR1 is MGHDK and CDR2 SYGVNS. The CDR3 nucleotides are TGTGCCAGCAGGAGCGGGAGGAATGAGCAGTTCTTC. Translation: CASRSGRNEQFF. The full variable domain, with the rest looked up from reference TRBV25-1 and TRBJ2-1, is EADIYQTPRYLVIGTGKKITLECSQTMGHDKMYWYQQDPGMELHLIHYSYGVNSTEKGDLSSESTVSRIRTEHFPLTLESARPSHTSQYLCASRSGRNEQFFGPGTRLTVL.

This sequence joins TRBV27 and TRBJ1-3; no clear D. Germline V gene lookup returns CDR1 MNHEY and CDR2 SMNVEV (reference sequence). The CDR3 consists of 14 residues. Between the trimmed V and J ends, which lost 0 bases and 3 bases, there was a span of 6 bases. The CDR3 DNA reads as TGTGCCAGCAGTTTATCGCGGAGTGGAAACACCATATATTTT. Translating gives CASSLSRSGNTIYF.